This T cell receptor (beta chain) was recovered during a study of cytomegalovirus exposure and HLA in healthy donors. In the PCR, 60 Vbeta and 13 Jbeta primers were used. As processed by the authors: Later reanalysis found 75 million to 95 million unique TCR beta chains, 10 million to 14 million of them shared. The assay was immunoSEQ multiplex PCR, and TCRdb's table has in-frame clones only and misses some. V and J calls and clone size are copied from that table; D and trimming were computed from the DNA. Of 130,000 to 150,000 clones in the sample, around three quarters were seen once. Study-level findings and limits: TCR beta sequences reportedly predicted most subjects' HLA-A and HLA-B alleles accurately.

Regarding this clone: Its antigen is unknown.

The sequence was obtained from a man under 40 in good health and CMV-seronegative. The sample comprised PBMCs.

The CDR3 DNA follows: TGTGCCAGTAGTATGTACAGGGCAGCCGCGGAAAATGAAAAACTGTTTTTT. The encoded protein is CASSMYRAAAENEKLFF. The V gene is TRBV19, the J gene TRBJ1-4; D is perhaps TRBD1 (6 bases). The CDR3 length is 17 residues. The germline V gene encodes CDR1 LNHDA and CDR2 SQIVND (reference sequence). The V and J ends lost 3 bases and 5 bases respectively, with 19 bases between them.